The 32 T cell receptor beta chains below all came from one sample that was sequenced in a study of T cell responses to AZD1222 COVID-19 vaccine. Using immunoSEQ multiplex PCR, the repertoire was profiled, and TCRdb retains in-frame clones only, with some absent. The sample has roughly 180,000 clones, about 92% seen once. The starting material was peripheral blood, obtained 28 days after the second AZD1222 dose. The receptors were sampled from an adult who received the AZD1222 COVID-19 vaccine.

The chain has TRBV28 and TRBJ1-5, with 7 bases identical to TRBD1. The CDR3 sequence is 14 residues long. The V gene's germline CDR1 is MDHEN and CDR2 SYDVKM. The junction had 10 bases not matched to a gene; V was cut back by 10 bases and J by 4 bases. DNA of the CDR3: TGTGCCACTACACAGGGGTTCGGAAATCAGCCCCAGCATTTT. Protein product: CATTQGFGNQPQHF.

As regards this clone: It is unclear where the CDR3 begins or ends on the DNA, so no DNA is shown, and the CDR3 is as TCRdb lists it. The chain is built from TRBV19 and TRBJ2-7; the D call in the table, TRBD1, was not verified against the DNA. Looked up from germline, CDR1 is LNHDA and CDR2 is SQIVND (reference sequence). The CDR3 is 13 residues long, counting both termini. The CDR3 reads CASTSAPRGEQYF.

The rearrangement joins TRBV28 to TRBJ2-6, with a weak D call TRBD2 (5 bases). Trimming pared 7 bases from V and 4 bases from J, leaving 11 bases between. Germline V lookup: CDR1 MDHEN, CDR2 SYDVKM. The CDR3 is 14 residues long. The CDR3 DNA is TGTGCCAGCAAATCGGGATCCGGGGCCAACGTCCTGACTTTC. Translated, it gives CASKSGSGANVLTF.

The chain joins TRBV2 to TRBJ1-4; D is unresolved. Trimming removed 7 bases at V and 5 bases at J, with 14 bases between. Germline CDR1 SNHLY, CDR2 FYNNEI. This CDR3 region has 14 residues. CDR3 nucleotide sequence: TGTGCCAGCACCTACGGCCCCCTCAATGAAAAACTGTTTTTT. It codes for CASTYGPLNEKLFF.

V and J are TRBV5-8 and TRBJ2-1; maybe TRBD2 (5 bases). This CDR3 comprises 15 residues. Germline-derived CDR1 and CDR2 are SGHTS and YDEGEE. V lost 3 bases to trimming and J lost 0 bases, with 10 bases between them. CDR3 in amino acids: CASSSGEGSYNEQFF. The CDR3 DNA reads TGTGCCAGCAGCTCCGGTGAGGGCTCCTACAATGAGCAGTTCTTC.

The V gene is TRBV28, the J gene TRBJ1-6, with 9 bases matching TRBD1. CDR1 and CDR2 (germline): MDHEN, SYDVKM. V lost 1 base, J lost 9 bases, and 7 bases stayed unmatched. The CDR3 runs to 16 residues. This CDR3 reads CASSLFRDRDGSPLHF. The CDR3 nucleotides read TGTGCCAGCAGTTTATTTCGGGACAGGGATGGTTCACCCCTCCACTTT.

The CDR3 spells CAGSGGVGRNNEQFF. For the CDR3, the DNA is TGTGCCGGTAGCGGGGGGGTAGGTCGAAACAATGAGCAGTTCTTC. J is TRBJ2-1 and V is TRBV30; 11 nucleotides line up with TRBD2. V was pared by 8 bases and J by 5 bases, with 11 bases of the junction left unmatched. The CDR3 contains 15 residues. CDR1 is GTSNPN and CDR2 is SVGIG in the germline V gene (reference sequence).

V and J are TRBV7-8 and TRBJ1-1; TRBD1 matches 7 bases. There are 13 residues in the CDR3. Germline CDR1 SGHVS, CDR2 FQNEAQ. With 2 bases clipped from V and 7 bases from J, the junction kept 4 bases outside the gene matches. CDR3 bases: TGTGCCAGCAGCTTACACGGACAGGTTGAAGCTTTCTTT. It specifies CASSLHGQVEAFF.

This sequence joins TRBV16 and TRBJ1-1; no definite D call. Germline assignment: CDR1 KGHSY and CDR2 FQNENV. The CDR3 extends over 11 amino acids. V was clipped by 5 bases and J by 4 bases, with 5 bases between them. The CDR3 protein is CASSSSTEAFF. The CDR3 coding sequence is TGTGCCAGCAGCTCGAGCACTGAAGCTTTCTTT. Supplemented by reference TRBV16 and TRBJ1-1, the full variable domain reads GEEVAQTPKHLVRGEGQKAKLYCAPIKGHSYVFWYQQVLKNEFKFLISFQNENVFDETGMPKERFSAKCLPNSPCSLEIQATKLEDSAVYFCASSSSTEAFFGQGTRLTVV.

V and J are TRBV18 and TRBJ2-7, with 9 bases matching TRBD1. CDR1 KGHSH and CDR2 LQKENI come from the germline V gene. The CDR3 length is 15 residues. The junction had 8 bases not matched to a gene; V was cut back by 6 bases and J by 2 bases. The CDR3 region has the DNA TGTGCCAGCTCCCTCGCGGGACAGGGCACCTACGAGCAGTACTTC. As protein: CASSLAGQGTYEQYF.

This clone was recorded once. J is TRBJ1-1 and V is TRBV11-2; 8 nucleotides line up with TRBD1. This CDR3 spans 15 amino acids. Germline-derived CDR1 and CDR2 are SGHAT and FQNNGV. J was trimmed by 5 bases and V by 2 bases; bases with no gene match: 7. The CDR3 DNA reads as TGTGCCAGCAGCTTAAGTAGGACAGGGCTGACTGAAGCTTTCTTT. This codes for CASSLSRTGLTEAFF.

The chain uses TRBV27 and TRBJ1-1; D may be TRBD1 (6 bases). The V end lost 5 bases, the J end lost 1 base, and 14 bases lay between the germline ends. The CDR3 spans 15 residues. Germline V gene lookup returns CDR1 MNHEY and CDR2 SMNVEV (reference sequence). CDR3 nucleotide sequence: TGTGCCAGCAGTCCCCTAGACAGGCGGAACACTGAAGCTTTCTTT. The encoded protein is CASSPLDRRNTEAFF.

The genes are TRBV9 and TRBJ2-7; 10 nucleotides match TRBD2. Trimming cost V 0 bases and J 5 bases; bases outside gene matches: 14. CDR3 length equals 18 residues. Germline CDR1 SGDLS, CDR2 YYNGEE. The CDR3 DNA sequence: TGTGCCAGCAGCGTAGCTCCAGTAGCGGGAGGAAATTGGGACGAGCAGTACTTC. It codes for CASSVAPVAGGNWDEQYF.

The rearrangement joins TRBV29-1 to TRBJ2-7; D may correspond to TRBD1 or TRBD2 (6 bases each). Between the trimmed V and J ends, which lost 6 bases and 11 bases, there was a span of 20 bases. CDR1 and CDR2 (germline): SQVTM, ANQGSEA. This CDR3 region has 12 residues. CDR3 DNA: TGCAGCGTGGGGACACGGGGGTCTGGGGAGTACTTC. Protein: CSVGTRGSGEYF.

CDR3 region: CASSQMLGNEQFF. The CDR3 DNA follows: TGCGCCAGCAGCCAAATGCTAGGGAATGAGCAGTTCTTC. The V and J genes are TRBV4-3 and TRBJ2-1; unclear D gene. The CDR3 contains 13 residues. V lost 2 bases and J lost 7, with 9 bases in between. Germline V gene sequence: CDR1 LGHNA, CDR2 YSLEER.

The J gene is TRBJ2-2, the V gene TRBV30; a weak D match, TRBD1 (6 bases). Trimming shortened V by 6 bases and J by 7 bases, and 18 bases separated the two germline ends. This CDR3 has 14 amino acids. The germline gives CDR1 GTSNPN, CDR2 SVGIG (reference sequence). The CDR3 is CACPRTVLIGELFF. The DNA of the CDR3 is TGTGCCTGTCCCCGGACAGTCCTTATCGGGGAGCTGTTTTTT. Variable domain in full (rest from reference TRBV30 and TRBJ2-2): SQTIHQWPATLVQPVGSPLSLECTVEGTSNPNLYWYRQAAGRGLQLLFYSVGIGQISSEVPQNLSASRPQDRQFILSSKKLLLSDSGFYLCACPRTVLIGELFFGEGSRLTVL.

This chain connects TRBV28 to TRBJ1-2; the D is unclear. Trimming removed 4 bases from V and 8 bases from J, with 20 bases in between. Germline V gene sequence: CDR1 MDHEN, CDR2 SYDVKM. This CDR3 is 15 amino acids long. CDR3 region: CASSSPPEGAEGYTF. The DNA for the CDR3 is TGTGCCAGCAGTTCCCCCCCTGAGGGAGCAGAGGGCTACACCTTC.

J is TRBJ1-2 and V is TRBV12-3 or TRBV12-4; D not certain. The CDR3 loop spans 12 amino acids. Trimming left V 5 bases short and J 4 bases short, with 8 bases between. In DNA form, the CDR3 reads TGTGCCAGCAGTCGGGCAGTCTATGGCTACACCTTC. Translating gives CASSRAVYGYTF.

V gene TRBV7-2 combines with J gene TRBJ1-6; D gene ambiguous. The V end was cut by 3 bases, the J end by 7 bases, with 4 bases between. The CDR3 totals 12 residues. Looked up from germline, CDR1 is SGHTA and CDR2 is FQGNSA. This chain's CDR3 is CASSFINSPLHF. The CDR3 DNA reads TGTGCCAGCAGCTTCATCAATTCACCCCTCCACTTT.

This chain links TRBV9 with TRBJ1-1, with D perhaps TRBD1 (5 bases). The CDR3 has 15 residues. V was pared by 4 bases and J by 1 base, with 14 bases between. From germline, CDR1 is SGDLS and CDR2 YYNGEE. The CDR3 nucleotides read TGTGCCAGCAGCTTCTCGGGGGGAAAGAACACTGAAGCTTTCTTT. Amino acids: CASSFSGGKNTEAFF.

The CDR3 sequence: CASSPVVTPEAFF. The CDR3 DNA follows: TGTGCCAGCTCACCGGTAGTCACCCCGGAAGCTTTCTTT. The V gene is TRBV18, the J gene TRBJ1-1; D ambiguous. In germline, CDR1 is KGHSH, CDR2 LQKENI. V shed 3 bases and J shed 8 bases, with 13 bases lying between them. The CDR3 runs to 13 residues.

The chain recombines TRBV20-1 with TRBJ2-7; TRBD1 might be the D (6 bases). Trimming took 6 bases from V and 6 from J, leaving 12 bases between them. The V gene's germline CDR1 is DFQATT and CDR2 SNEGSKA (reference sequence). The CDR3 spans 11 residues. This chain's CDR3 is CSARGAGEQYF. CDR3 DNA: TGCAGTGCCAGGGGCGCAGGCGAGCAGTACTTC.

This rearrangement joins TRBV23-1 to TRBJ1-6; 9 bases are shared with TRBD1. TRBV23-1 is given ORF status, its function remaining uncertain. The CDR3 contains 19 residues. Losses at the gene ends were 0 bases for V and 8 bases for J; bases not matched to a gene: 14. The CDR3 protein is CASSQSMGIQGARDSPLHF. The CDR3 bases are TGCGCCAGCAGTCAATCTATGGGTATACAGGGGGCAAGAGATTCACCCCTCCACTTT.

Here the CDR3 reads CASSLGGRGPNSPLHF. Here the CDR3 DNA reads TGTGCCAGCAGCTTAGGAGGGAGAGGGCCCAATTCACCCCTCCACTTT. The chain uses TRBV11-2 and TRBJ1-6; D gene uncertain. This CDR3 comprises 16 residues. CDR1 is SGHAT and CDR2 is FQNNGV in the germline V gene. Between the trimmed V and J ends, which lost 1 base and 7 bases, there was a span of 14 bases.

CDR3 region: CASSPLVLDQQVYNYGYTF. CDR3 DNA: TGTGCCAGCAGTCCCCTGGTTCTGGACCAACAGGTGTATAACTATGGCTACACCTTC. V usage is TRBV2 and J usage is TRBJ1-2; possible D gene TRBD1, 5 bases. This CDR3 region has 19 residues. V gave up 5 bases and J gave up 1 base, with 26 bases separating them. Germline values: CDR1 SNHLY, CDR2 FYNNEI.

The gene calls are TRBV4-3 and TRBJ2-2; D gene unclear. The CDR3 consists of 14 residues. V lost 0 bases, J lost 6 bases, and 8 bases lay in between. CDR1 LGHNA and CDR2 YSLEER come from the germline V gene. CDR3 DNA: TGCGCCAGCAGCCAAGATGGCGCAGCCGGGGAGCTGTTTTTT. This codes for CASSQDGAAGELFF.

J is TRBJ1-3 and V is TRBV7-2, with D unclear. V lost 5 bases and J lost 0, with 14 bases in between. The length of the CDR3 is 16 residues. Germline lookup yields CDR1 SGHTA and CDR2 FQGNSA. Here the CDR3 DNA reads TGTGCCAGCAGCCTGGAAGGGAGTTACTCTGGAAACACCATATATTTT. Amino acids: CASSLEGSYSGNTIYF.

Here the CDR3 reads CASSPFLPGEGTDTQYF. The CDR3 DNA follows: TGTGCCAGCTCACCATTTCTTCCGGGAGAGGGCACAGATACGCAGTATTTT. This chain joins TRBV18 and TRBJ2-3; D possibly corresponds to TRBD2 (6 bases). The CDR3 has 17 amino acids. Germline V gene lookup returns CDR1 KGHSH and CDR2 LQKENI. Trimming left V 2 bases short and J 1 base short, with 16 bases between.

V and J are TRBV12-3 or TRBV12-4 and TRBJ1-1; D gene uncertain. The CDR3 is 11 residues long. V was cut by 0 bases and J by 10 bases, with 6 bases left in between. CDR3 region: CASSLAGRAFF. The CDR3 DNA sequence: TGTGCCAGCAGTTTAGCAGGGCGAGCTTTCTTT.

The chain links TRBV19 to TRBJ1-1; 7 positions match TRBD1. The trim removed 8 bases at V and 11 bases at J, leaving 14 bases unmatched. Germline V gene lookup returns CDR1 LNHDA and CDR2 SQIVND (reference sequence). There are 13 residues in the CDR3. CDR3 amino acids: CASSSRDRGSAFF. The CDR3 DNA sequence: TGTGCCAGTTCGTCCCGGGACAGAGGATCGGCTTTCTTT.

The CDR3 sequence: CASQGGANYGYTF. CDR3 in DNA: TGTGCCAGCCAGGGGGGCGCTAACTATGGCTACACCTTC. V gene TRBV6-5 combines with J gene TRBJ1-2; 7 nucleotides agree with TRBD1. Germline-derived CDR1 and CDR2 are MNHEY and SVGAGI. CDR3 length: 13 amino acids. J gave up 0 bases and V 8 bases, and 3 bases lay outside the gene matches.

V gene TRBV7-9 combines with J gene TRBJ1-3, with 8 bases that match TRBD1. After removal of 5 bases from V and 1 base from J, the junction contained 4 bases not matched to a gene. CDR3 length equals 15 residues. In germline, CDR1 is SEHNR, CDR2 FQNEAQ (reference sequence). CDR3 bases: TGTGCCAGCAGCGCAACAGGGGGTTCTGGAAACACCATATATTTT. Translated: CASSATGGSGNTIYF.